This TCR beta chain was captured by sequencing in a study of CD8 T cells in ankylosing spondylitis. This clonotype was detected a few times. Its specificity is unknown. With 5 bases removed from V and 0 bases from J, the gap between germline ends came to 11 bases. The CDR3 is made up of 14 amino acids. TCRdb processed the 5' RACE reads anew with MiXCR; each CDR3 protein has one entry. The profile shows some 140,000 distinct CDR3 sequences, roughly 8.8% of them singletons. Study outcomes and limitations: Reported data indicate significant enrichment of disease-linked clones within matched ankylosing spondylitis synovial fluid. Several of the motif variants were reported before in synovial fluid and blood from reactive arthritis.

This chain connects TRBV12-3 or TRBV12-4 to TRBJ2-7; TRBD2 is a possible D gene (5 bases). The specimen was synovial fluid, either unsorted or a sorted T cell fraction (not recorded which). This clonotype was sampled from a male donor with ankylosing spondylitis. CDR3 sequence reads: CASSMTGSSYEQYF. The CDR3 bases are TGTGCCAGCAGTATGACGGGGAGCTCCTACGAGCAGTACTTC.